This note documents a single T cell receptor beta chain sequence. The source of the sample is a study of blood T cell repertoires in COVID-19. Study-level background: Sites across the United States, Italy and Spain contributed samples from acute and convalescent COVID-19.

Assay: immunoSEQ multiplex PCR; the TCRdb copy retains only in-frame clones and omits some. The sample has fewer than 350,000 clones, roughly 88% seen once. Trimming took off 0 bases at V and 0 bases at J, with 11 bases between the two ends. Germline CDR1 is LGHNA and CDR2 is YNFKEQ. The CDR3 length is 17 residues. The source of this sequence is a man in his late teens or twenties with active or convalescent COVID-19. This rearrangement joins TRBV4-2 to TRBJ1-4; unclear D gene. Sequencing was performed on peripheral blood. The CDR3 DNA sequence: TGTGCCAGCAGCCAAGAGGTAGTAACTGCAACTAATGAAAAACTGTTTTTT. Translation gives CASSQEVVTATNEKLFF.